The 3 T cell receptor beta chains presented below share a single source sample, sequenced in a study of T cells in localized non-small cell lung cancer. Sequencing used immunoSEQ multiplex PCR; TCRdb keeps in-frame clones, though not all of them. The sample holds 1,700 or so clones, approximately 15% seen once. The specimen was normal lung tissue next to the tumor, collected before any cancer treatment. The receptors come from a man aged 35-75 years with stage II squamous cell lung carcinoma.

Sample share makes this clone large. This chain uses TRBV19 with TRBJ2-1; 7 nucleotides match TRBD2. This CDR3 is built from 15 residues. V lost 3 bases to trimming and J lost 6 bases; unmatched junction nucleotides: 8. CDR1 is LNHDA, CDR2 SQIVND, per germline (reference sequence). DNA for the CDR3: TGTGCCAGTAGTATTTCGGGAGGCCACTCCAATGAGCAGTTCTTC. Residues: CASSISGGHSNEQFF.

This clone was seen only a few times. The V gene is TRBV18, the J gene TRBJ1-1; D ambiguous. Germline V gene lookup returns CDR1 KGHSH and CDR2 LQKENI. This CDR3 contains 14 residues. V lost 1 base and J 1 base, leaving 7 bases between the germline ends. CDR3 coding DNA: TGTGCCAGCTCACCACAGGCCGCGAACACTGAAGCTTTCTTT. Translation: CASSPQAANTEAFF. Full variable domain (missing parts from reference TRBV18 and TRBJ1-1): NAGVMQNPRHLVRRRGQEARLRCSPMKGHSHVYWYRQLPEEGLKFMVYLQKENIIDESGMPKERFSAEFPKEGPSILRIQQVVRGDSAAYFCASSPQAANTEAFFGQGTRLTVV.

The chain has TRBV19 and TRBJ1-2; D possibly corresponds to TRBD1 (6 bases). The ends were cut back, 0 bases at V and 4 bases at J, with 12 bases in the middle. The CDR3 has 15 amino acids. Per germline, CDR1 LNHDA and CDR2 SQIVND (reference sequence). This chain's CDR3 is CASSIDDRPVYGYTF. CDR3 nucleotide sequence: TGTGCCAGTAGTATAGATGACAGGCCGGTCTATGGCTACACCTTC.